This TCR beta chain was captured by sequencing in a study of OX40 agonist ivuxolimab in advanced cancers. Study results and caveats: Antigen targets of the expanded peripheral T cells went undetermined.

With respect to this clone: Its antigen is unidentified.

The CDR3 is 11 residues long. The germline V and J ends were trimmed by 9 bases and 8 bases, with 11 bases remaining between them. Germline CDR1 reads SGHVS; CDR2 reads FQNEAQ. Sequenced by immunoSEQ multiplex PCR; TCRdb stores in-frame clones only, minus some. Here the sample spans 50,000 to 60,000 clones, approximately 80% being singletons. The input for sequencing was CD4+ or CD8+ T cells sorted from blood, taken in a trial of the OX40 agonist ivuxolimab. The chain carries TRBV7-8 and TRBJ1-3; tentatively, D is TRBD1 (5 bases). This TCR was sampled from an adult with an advanced solid tumor such as melanoma, head and neck, liver or kidney cancer. In DNA, the CDR3 is TGTGCCAGAGGACCCAGGGACACCATATATTTT. Its translation: CARGPRDTIYF.